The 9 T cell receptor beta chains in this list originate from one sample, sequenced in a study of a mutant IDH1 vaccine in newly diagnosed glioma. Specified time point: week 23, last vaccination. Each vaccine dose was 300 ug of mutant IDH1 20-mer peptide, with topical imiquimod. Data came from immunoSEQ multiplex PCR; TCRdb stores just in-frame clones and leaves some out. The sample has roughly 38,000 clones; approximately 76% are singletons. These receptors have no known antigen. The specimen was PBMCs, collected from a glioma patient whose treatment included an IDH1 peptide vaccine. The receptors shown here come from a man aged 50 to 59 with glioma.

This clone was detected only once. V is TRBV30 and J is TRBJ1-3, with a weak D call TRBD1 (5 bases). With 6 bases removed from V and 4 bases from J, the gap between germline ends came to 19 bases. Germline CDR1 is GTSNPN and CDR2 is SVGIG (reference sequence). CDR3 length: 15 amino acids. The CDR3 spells CACPWGRAPGNTIYF. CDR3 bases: TGTGCCTGTCCCTGGGGCAGGGCTCCAGGAAACACCATATATTTT.

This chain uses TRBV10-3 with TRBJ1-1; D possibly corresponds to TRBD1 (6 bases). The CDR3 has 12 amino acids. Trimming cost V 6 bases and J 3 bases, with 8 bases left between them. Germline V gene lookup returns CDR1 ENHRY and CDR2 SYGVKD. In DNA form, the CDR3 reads TGTGCCATCAGGTCAGGGGACACTGAAGCTTTCTTT. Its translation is CAIRSGDTEAFF.

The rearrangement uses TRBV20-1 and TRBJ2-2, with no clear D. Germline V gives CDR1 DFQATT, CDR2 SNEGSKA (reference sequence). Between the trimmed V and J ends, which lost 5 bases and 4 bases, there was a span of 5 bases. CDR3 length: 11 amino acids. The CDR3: CSAGSTGELFF. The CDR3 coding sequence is TGCAGTGCTGGCTCCACCGGGGAGCTGTTTTTT.

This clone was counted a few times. The CDR3 region is CASSLGTVYTEAFF. In DNA, the CDR3 is TGCGCCAGCAGCTTGGGGACAGTGTACACTGAAGCTTTCTTT. This chain links TRBV5-1 with TRBJ1-1; the D gene is possibly TRBD1 (6 bases). The germline V and J ends were trimmed by 0 bases and 3 bases, with 9 bases remaining between them. Germline CDR1 reads SGHRS; CDR2 reads YFSETQ. CDR3 length: 14 amino acids. The full variable domain, with the rest looked up from reference TRBV5-1 and TRBJ1-1, is KAGVTQTPRYLIKTRGQQVTLSCSPISGHRSVSWYQQTPGQGLQFLFEYFSETQRNKGNFPGRFSGRQFSNSRSEMNVSTLELGDSALYLCASSLGTVYTEAFFGQGTRLTVV.

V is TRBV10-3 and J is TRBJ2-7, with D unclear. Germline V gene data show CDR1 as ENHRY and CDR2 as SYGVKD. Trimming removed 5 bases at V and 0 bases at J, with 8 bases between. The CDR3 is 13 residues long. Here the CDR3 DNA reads TGTGCCATCAGTTTAGGAGCCTCCTACGAGCAGTACTTC. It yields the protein CAISLGASYEQYF.

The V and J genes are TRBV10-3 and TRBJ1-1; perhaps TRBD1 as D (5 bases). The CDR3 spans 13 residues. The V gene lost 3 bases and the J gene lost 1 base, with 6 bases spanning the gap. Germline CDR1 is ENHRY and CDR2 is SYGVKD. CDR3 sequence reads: CAISDRENTEAFF. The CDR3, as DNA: TGTGCCATCAGTGACAGGGAGAACACTGAAGCTTTCTTT.

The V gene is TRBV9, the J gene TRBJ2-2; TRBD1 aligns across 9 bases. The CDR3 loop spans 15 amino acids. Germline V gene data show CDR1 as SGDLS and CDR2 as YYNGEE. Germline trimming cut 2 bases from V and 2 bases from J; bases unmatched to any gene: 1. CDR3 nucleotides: TGTGCCAGCAGCGTGGGACAGGGTAACACCGGGGAGCTGTTTTTT. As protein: CASSVGQGNTGELFF.

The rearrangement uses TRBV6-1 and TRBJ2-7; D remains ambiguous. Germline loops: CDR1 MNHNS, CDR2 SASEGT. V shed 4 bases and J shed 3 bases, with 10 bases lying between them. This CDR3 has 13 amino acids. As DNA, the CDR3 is TGTGCCAGCAGTGTTGGCCAAATCTACGAGCAGTACTTC. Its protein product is CASSVGQIYEQYF.

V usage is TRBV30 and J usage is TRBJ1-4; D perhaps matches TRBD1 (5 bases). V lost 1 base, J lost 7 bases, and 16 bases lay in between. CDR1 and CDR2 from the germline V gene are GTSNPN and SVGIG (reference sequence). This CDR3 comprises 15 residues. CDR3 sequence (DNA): TGTGCCTGGAGTGGAACTTCAGGGATTAGTGAAAAACTGTTTTTT. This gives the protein CAWSGTSGISEKLFF.